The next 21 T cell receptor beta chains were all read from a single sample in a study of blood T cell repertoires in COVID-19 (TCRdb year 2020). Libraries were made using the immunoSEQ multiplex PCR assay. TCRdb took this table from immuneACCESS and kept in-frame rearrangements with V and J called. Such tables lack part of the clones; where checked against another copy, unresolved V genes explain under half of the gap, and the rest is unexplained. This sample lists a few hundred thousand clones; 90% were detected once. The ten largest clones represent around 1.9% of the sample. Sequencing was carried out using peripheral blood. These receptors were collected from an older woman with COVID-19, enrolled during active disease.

The CDR3 here is CSVGPEAVNSPLHF. As DNA, the CDR3 is TGCAGCGTGGGCCCTGAGGCAGTTAATTCACCCCTCCACTTT. This rearrangement joins TRBV29-1 to TRBJ1-6; D gene uncertain. CDR3 size: 14 residues. V was shortened by 6 bases and J by 6 bases, with 15 bases between the two germline ends. Per germline, CDR1 SQVTM and CDR2 ANQGSEA.

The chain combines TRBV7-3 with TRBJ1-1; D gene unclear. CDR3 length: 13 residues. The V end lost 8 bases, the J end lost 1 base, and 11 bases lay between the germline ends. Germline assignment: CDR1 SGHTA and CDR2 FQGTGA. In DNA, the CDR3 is TGTGCCAGCCACGCCCTAGAGAACACTGAAGCTTTCTTT. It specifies CASHALENTEAFF.

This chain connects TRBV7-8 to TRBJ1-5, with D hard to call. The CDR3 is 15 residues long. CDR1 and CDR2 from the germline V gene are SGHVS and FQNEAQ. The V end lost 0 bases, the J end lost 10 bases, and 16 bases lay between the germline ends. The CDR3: CASSLAQTRSSPQHF. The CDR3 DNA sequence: TGTGCCAGCAGCTTAGCCCAGACACGATCGTCCCCCCAGCATTTT. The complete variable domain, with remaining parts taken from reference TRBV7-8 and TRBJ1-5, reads GAGVSQSPRYKVAKRGQDVALRCDPISGHVSLFWYQQALGQGPEFLTYFQNEAQLDKSGLPSDRFFAERPEGSVSTLKIQRTQQEDSAVYLCASSLAQTRSSPQHFGDGTRLSIL.

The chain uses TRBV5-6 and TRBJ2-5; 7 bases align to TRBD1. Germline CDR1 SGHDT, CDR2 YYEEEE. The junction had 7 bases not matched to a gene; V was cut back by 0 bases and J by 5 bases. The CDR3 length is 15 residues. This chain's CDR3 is CASSLGQGVGETQYF. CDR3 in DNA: TGTGCCAGCAGCTTGGGGCAGGGGGTCGGGGAGACCCAGTACTTC.

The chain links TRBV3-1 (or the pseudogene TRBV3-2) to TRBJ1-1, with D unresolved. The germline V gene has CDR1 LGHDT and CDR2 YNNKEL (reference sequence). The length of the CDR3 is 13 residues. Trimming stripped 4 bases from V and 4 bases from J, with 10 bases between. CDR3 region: CASSPAPGTEAFF. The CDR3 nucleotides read TGTGCCAGCAGCCCCGCGCCTGGCACTGAAGCTTTCTTT.

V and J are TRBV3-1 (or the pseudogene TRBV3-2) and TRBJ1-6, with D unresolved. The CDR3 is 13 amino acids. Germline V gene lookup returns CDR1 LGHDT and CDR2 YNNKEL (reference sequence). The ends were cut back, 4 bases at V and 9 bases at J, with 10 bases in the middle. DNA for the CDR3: TGTGCCAGCAGCCCAGACCCCAGTTCACCCCTCCACTTT. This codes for CASSPDPSSPLHF.

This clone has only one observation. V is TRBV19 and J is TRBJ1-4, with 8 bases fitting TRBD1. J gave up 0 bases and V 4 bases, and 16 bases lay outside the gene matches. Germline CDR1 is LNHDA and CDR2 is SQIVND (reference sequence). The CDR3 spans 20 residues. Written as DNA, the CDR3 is TGTGCCAGTAGTACCGGACAGGGAAAAGGATCGCGCGCAACTAATGAAAAACTGTTTTTT. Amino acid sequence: CASSTGQGKGSRATNEKLFF. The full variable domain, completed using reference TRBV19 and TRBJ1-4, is DGGITQSPKYLFRKEGQNVTLSCEQNLNHDAMYWYRQDPGQGLRLIYYSQIVNDFQKGDIAEGYSVSREKKESFPLTVTSAQKNPTAFYLCASSTGQGKGSRATNEKLFFGSGTQLSVL.

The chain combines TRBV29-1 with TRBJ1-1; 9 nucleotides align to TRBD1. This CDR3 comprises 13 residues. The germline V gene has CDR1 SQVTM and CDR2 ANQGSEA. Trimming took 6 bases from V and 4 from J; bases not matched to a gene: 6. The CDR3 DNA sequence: TGCAGCGTGGGCGACAGGGGGGCCACTGAAGCTTTCTTT. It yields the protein CSVGDRGATEAFF.

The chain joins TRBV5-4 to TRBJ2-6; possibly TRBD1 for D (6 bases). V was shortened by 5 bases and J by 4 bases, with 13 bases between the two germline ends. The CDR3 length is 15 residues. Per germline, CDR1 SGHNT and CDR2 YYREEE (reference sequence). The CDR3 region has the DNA TGTGCCAGCAGTATCCCTGGGACAGGGGCCAACGTCCTGACTTTC. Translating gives CASSIPGTGANVLTF. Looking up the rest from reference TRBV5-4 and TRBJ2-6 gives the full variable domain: ETGVTQSPTHLIKTRGQQVTLRCSSQSGHNTVSWYQQALGQGPQFIFQYYREEENGRGNFPPRFSGLQFPNYSSELNVNALELDDSALYLCASSIPGTGANVLTFGAGSRLTVL.

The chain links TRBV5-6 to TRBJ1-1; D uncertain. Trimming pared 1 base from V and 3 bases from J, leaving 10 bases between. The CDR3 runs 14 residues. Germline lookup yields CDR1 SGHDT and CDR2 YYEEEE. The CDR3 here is CASSLRHGDTEAFF. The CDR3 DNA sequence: TGTGCCAGCAGCTTGAGGCACGGGGACACTGAAGCTTTCTTT. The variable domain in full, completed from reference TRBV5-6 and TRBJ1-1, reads DAGVTQSPTHLIKTRGQQVTLRCSPKSGHDTVSWYQQALGQGPQFIFQYYEEEERQRGNFPDRFSGHQFPNYSSELNVNALLLGDSALYLCASSLRHGDTEAFFGQGTRLTVV.

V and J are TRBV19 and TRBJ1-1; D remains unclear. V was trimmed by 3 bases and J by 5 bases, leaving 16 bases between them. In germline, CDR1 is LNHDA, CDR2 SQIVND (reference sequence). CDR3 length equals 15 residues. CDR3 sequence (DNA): TGTGCCAGTAGTATTGGAGCTGGTATCAAGACTGAAGCTTTCTTT. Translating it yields CASSIGAGIKTEAFF.

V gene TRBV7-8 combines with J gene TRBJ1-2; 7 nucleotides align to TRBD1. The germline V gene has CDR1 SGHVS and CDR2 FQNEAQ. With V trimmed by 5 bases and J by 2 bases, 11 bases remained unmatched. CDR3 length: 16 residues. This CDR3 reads CASSAVTGTANYGYTF. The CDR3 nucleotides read TGTGCCAGCAGCGCAGTAACCGGGACAGCCAACTATGGCTACACCTTC.

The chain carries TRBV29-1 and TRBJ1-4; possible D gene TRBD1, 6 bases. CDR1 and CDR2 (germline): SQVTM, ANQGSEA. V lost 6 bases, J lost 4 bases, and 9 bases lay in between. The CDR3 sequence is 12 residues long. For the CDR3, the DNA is TGCAGCGTCACAGGGAGTAATGAAAAACTGTTTTTT. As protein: CSVTGSNEKLFF.

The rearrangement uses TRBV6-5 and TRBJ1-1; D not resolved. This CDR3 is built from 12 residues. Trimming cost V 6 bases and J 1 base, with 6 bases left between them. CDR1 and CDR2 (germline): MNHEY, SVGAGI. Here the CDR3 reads CASSLPNTEAFF. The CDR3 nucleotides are TGTGCCAGCAGCCTACCGAACACTGAAGCTTTCTTT.

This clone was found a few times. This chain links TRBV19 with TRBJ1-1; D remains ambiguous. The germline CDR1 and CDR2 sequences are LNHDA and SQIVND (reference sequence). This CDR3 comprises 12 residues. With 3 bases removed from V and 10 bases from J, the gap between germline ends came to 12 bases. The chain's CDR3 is CASSIEGGRAFF. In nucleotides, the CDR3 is TGTGCCAGTAGTATTGAGGGCGGAAGAGCTTTCTTT.

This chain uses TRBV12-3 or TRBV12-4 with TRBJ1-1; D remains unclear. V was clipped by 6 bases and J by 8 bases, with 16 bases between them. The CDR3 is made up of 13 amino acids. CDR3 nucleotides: TGTGCCAGCAGCAAAATGACCAGGCCCGAAGCTTTCTTT. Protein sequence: CASSKMTRPEAFF.

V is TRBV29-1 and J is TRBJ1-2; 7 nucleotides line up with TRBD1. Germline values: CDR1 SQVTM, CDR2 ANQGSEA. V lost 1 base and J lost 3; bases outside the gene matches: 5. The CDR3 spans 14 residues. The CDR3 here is CSVEARDSDYGYTF. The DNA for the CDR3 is TGCAGCGTTGAAGCCCGGGACAGTGACTATGGCTACACCTTC. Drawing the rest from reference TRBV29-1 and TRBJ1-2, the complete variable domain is SAVISQKPSRDICQRGTSLTIQCQVDSQVTMMFWYRQQPGQSLTLIATANQGSEATYESGFVIDKFPISRPNLTFSTLTVSNMSPEDSSIYLCSVEARDSDYGYTFGSGTRLTVV.

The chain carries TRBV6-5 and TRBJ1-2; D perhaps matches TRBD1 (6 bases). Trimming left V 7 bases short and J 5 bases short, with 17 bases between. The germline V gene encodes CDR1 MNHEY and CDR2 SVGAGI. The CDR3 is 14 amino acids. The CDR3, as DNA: TGTGCCAGCAAGATTGGACAGCATGAATATGGCTACACCTTC. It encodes CASKIGQHEYGYTF.

In nucleotides, the CDR3 is TGTGCCAGCAGTTCCAGGTCCATACCCACCGGGGAGCTGTTTTTT. It is translated as CASSSRSIPTGELFF. This rearrangement joins TRBV6-2 or TRBV6-3 to TRBJ2-2; D unresolved. Germline V CDR1 and CDR2: MNHEY, SVGEGT. Trimming stripped 4 bases from V and 4 bases from J, with 13 bases between. The CDR3 is 15 residues long.

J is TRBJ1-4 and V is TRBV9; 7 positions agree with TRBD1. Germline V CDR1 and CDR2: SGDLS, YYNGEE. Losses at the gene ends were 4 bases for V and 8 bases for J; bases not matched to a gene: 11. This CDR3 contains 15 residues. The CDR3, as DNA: TGTGCCAGCAGCACCATAGGGGACAGTCGAGAAAAACTGTTTTTT. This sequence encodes CASSTIGDSREKLFF.

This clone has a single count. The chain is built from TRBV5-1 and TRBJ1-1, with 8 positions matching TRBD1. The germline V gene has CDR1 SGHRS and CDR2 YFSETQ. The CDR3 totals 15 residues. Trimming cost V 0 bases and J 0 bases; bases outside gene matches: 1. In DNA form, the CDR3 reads TGCGCCAGCAGCTTGGGGGACAGGCTGAACACTGAAGCTTTCTTT. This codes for CASSLGDRLNTEAFF.